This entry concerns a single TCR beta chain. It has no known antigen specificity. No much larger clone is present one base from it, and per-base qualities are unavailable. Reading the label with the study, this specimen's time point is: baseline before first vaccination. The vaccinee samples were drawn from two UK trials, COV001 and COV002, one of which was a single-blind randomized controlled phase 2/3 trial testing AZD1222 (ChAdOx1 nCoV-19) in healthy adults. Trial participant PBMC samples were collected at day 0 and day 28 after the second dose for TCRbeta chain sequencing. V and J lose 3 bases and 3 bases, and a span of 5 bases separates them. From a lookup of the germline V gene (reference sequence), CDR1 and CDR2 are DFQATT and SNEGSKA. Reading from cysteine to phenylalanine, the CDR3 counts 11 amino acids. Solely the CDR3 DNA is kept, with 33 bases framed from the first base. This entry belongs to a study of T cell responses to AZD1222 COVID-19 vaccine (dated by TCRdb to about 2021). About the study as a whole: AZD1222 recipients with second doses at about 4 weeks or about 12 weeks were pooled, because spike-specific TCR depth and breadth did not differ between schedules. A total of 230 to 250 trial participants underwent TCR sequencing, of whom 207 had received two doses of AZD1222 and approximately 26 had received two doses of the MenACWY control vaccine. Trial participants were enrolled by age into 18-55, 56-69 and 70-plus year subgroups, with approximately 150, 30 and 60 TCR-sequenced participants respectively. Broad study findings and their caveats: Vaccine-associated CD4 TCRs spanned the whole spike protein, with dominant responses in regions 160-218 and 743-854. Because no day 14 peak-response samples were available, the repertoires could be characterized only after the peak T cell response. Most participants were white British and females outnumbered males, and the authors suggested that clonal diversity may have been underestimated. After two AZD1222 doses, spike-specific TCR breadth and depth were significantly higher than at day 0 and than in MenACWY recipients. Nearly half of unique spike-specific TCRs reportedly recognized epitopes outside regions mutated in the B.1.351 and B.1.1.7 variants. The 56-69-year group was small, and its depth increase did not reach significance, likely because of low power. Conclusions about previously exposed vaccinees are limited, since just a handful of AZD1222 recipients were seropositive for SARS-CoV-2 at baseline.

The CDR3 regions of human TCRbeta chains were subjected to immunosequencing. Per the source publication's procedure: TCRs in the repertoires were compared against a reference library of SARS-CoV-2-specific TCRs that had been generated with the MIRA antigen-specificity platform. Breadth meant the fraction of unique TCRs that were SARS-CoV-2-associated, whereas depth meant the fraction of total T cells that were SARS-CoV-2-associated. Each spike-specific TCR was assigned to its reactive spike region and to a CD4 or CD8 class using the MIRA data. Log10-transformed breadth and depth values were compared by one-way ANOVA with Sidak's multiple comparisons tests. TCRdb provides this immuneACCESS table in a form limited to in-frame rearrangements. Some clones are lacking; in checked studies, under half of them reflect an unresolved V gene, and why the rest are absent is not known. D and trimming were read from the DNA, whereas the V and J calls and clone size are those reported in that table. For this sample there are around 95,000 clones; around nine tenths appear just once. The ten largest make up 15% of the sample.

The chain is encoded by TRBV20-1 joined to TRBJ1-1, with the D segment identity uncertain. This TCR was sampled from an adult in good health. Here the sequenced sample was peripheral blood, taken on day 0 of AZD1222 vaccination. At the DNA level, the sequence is TGCAGTGCTAGTGACTACACTGAAGCTTTCTTT. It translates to CSASDYTEAFF.